The entry below describes one TCR beta chain. This entry belongs to a study of T cells expressing NK-cell markers. Looking at the study overall: The authors derived TCR beta repertoires from sorted CD3+CD56+NKG2C+, CD3+CD56+NKG2C- and CD3+CD56-NKG2C+ T cells. The eight sequenced donors comprised seven who were HCMV-seropositive and one who was seronegative.

Germline values: CDR1 LGHDT, CDR2 YNNKEL (reference sequence). The CDR3 has 14 amino acids. Scientists made TCR beta cDNA using 5'RACE template switching with UMIs. TCRdb derives one entry per CDR3 protein from the 5' RACE reads, leaving out DNA. This sample's table reports around 380,000 distinct CDR3 sequences. Sequencing was performed on blood T cells: a sorted CD56 or NKG2C T cell subset, CD4+ or CD8+ T cells, or bulk PBMC T cells (not recorded which). This sequence was found in a woman aged 45-65 years in good health. This chain connects TRBV3-1 to TRBJ1-6. CDR3 residues: CASSQTDGKSPLHF.